Listed below are T cell receptor beta chains from one sample, sequenced in a study of blood T cell repertoires in COVID-19. Profiling relied on immunoSEQ multiplex PCR, and the TCRdb table lists in-frame clones only, not all of them. In the table there are a few hundred thousand clones, roughly 84% of which are singletons. Sequencing input: peripheral blood. The receptors stem from a woman aged 18-30 years with acute or convalescent COVID-19. Both conserved end residues are part of each CDR3. A D gene is named only where the DNA matches it firmly. Size tells how often a clone was seen (once, few, many) or the class of an expanded clone, and some rows leave it out.

j_gene: TRBJ1-5
v_gene: TRBV6-2/TRBV6-3
abundance: .
d_gene: .
CDR3aa: CASSYSTGHQPQHF
CDR3nt: TGTGCCAGCAGTTACTCGACAGGCCATCAGCCCCAGCATTTT

j_gene: TRBJ1-1
v_gene: TRBV28
abundance: .
d_gene: .
CDR3aa: CASSRRWGHAEAFF
CDR3nt: TGTGCCAGCAGCCGTCGTTGGGGGCACGCTGAAGCTTTCTTT

j_gene: TRBJ2-3
v_gene: TRBV5-1
abundance: many
d_gene: .
CDR3aa: CASSLERPQGDTQYF
CDR3nt: TGCGCCAGCAGCTTGGAGCGGCCCCAAGGAGATACGCAGTATTTT

j_gene: TRBJ2-6
v_gene: TRBV28
abundance: .
d_gene: TRBD2
CDR3aa: CASSLSGPSGISGANVLTF
CDR3nt: TGTGCCAGCAGTTTATCGGGGCCTAGCGGGATTTCTGGGGCCAACGTCCTGACTTTC

j_gene: TRBJ2-5
v_gene: TRBV2
abundance: .
d_gene: TRBD2
CDR3aa: CASSDGTSALGYF
CDR3nt: TGTGCCAGCAGTGATGGGACTAGCGCTCTAGGGTACTTC

j_gene: TRBJ1-3
v_gene: TRBV18
abundance: .
d_gene: TRBD1
CDR3aa: CASSGQDSSGNTIYF
CDR3nt: TGTGCCAGCTCAGGACAGGACTCCTCTGGAAACACCATATATTTT

j_gene: TRBJ1-1
v_gene: TRBV19
abundance: .
d_gene: TRBD1
CDR3aa: CASSMGQGYTEAFF
CDR3nt: TGTGCCAGTAGTATGGGACAGGGCTACACTGAAGCTTTCTTT

j_gene: TRBJ2-1
v_gene: TRBV5-4
abundance: .
d_gene: .
CDR3aa: CASSLASGASYNEQFF
CDR3nt: TGTGCCAGCAGCCTAGCATCAGGGGCCTCTTACAATGAGCAGTTCTTC

j_gene: TRBJ2-7
v_gene: TRBV5-4
abundance: .
d_gene: TRBD1
CDR3aa: CASSHRTGITSYEQYF
CDR3nt: TGTGCCAGCAGCCATCGGACAGGGATAACCTCCTACGAGCAGTACTTC

j_gene: TRBJ2-7
v_gene: TRBV5-1
abundance: few
d_gene: TRBD2
CDR3aa: CASSLGLAGQYEQYF
CDR3nt: TGCGCCAGCAGCTTGGGTCTAGCGGGGCAATACGAGCAGTACTTC

j_gene: TRBJ2-3
v_gene: TRBV5-1
abundance: .
d_gene: TRBD2
CDR3aa: CASSPRGSGSPDTQYF
CDR3nt: TGCGCCAGCAGCCCTCGGGGTAGCGGGAGTCCAGATACGCAGTATTTT

j_gene: TRBJ2-2
v_gene: TRBV19
abundance: few
d_gene: TRBD1
CDR3aa: CATPKRRGQGSSAGELFF
CDR3nt: TGTGCCACCCCAAAGAGACGGGGACAGGGGTCGTCCGCCGGGGAGCTGTTTTTT

j_gene: TRBJ1-2
v_gene: TRBV5-4
abundance: .
d_gene: .
CDR3aa: CASSPLPGIRQANYGYTF
CDR3nt: TGTGCCAGCAGCCCCTTGCCCGGGATACGTCAAGCTAACTATGGCTACACCTTC

j_gene: TRBJ2-7
v_gene: TRBV12-5
abundance: .
d_gene: .
CDR3aa: CASGPSLSHEQYF
CDR3nt: TGTGCTAGTGGTCCCTCTCTTTCCCACGAGCAGTACTTC

j_gene: TRBJ1-1
v_gene: TRBV7-9
abundance: .
d_gene: TRBD1
CDR3aa: CASSRGGSLNTEAFF
CDR3nt: TGTGCCAGCAGCCGAGGGGGCAGTCTGAACACTGAAGCTTTCTTT

j_gene: TRBJ1-6
v_gene: TRBV6-6
abundance: .
d_gene: .
CDR3aa: CASSYSLRGNSPLHF
CDR3nt: TGTGCCAGCAGTTACTCGTTAAGGGGTAATTCACCCCTCCACTTT

j_gene: TRBJ1-2
v_gene: TRBV7-9
abundance: .
d_gene: .
CDR3aa: CASSLTGVNYGYTF
CDR3nt: TGTGCCAGCAGCTTAACAGGAGTTAACTATGGCTACACCTTC

j_gene: TRBJ2-6
v_gene: TRBV7-8
abundance: .
d_gene: TRBD2
CDR3aa: CASSLVTGTSGFSGANVLTF
CDR3nt: TGTGCCAGCAGCTTAGTTACCGGGACTAGCGGGTTCTCTGGGGCCAACGTCCTGACTTTC

j_gene: TRBJ2-5
v_gene: TRBV12-3/TRBV12-4
abundance: .
d_gene: .
CDR3aa: CASSPRAQETQYF
CDR3nt: TGTGCCAGCAGTCCCCGTGCGCAAGAGACCCAGTACTTC

j_gene: TRBJ2-2
v_gene: TRBV11-2
abundance: .
d_gene: TRBD2
CDR3aa: CASSSISGRAFGELFF
CDR3nt: TGTGCCAGCAGCTCGATTAGCGGGAGGGCCTTCGGGGAGCTGTTTTTT

j_gene: TRBJ2-7
v_gene: TRBV4-1
abundance: .
d_gene: .
CDR3aa: CASSQDSLAPYEQYF
CDR3nt: TGCGCCAGCAGCCAAGATTCCCTGGCTCCTTACGAGCAGTACTTC

j_gene: TRBJ2-1
v_gene: TRBV18
abundance: many
d_gene: .
CDR3aa: CASSPLPDRDQQFF
CDR3nt: TGTGCCAGCTCACCTCTCCCGGACCGGGATCAACAGTTCTTC

j_gene: TRBJ2-3
v_gene: TRBV28
abundance: few
d_gene: TRBD2
CDR3aa: CASSLWGRVAGSSDTQYF
CDR3nt: TGTGCCAGCAGTTTATGGGGCCGGGTAGCGGGAAGCTCAGATACGCAGTATTTT

j_gene: TRBJ1-2
v_gene: TRBV28
abundance: .
d_gene: .
CDR3aa: CASSLPTLNYGYTF
CDR3nt: TGTGCCAGCAGTTTACCCACATTAAACTATGGCTACACCTTC

j_gene: TRBJ2-5
v_gene: TRBV3-1/TRBV3-2
abundance: .
d_gene: TRBD1
CDR3aa: CASSQRTGGQETQYF
CDR3nt: TGTGCCAGCAGCCAAAGGACAGGCGGTCAAGAGACCCAGTACTTC

j_gene: TRBJ1-6
v_gene: TRBV13
abundance: .
d_gene: TRBD1
CDR3aa: CASSRTGNENSPLHF
CDR3nt: TGTGCCAGCAGCCGGACAGGGAACGAAAATTCACCCCTCCACTTT

j_gene: TRBJ2-1
v_gene: TRBV7-2
abundance: few
d_gene: .
CDR3aa: CASNPRDGVGEQFF
CDR3nt: TGTGCCAGCAACCCTCGAGACGGAGTGGGTGAGCAGTTCTTC

j_gene: TRBJ1-5
v_gene: TRBV7-9
abundance: .
d_gene: .
CDR3aa: CASSLGRGTNQPQHF
CDR3nt: TGTGCCAGCAGCTTAGGTAGGGGAACCAATCAGCCCCAGCATTTT

j_gene: TRBJ1-2
v_gene: TRBV6-5
abundance: .
d_gene: .
CDR3aa: CASKLDGNYGYTF
CDR3nt: TGTGCCAGCAAACTAGACGGGAACTATGGCTACACCTTC

j_gene: TRBJ2-7
v_gene: TRBV7-9
abundance: .
d_gene: .
CDR3aa: CASSPGLSYEQYF
CDR3nt: TGTGCCAGCAGTCCGGGACTCTCCTACGAGCAGTACTTC

j_gene: TRBJ1-1
v_gene: TRBV18
abundance: .
d_gene: .
CDR3aa: CASSTTALSTEAFF
CDR3nt: TGTGCCAGCTCGACGACAGCCCTATCCACTGAAGCTTTCTTT

j_gene: TRBJ2-6
v_gene: TRBV30
abundance: .
d_gene: .
CDR3aa: CAWTEAGGANVLTF
CDR3nt: TGTGCCTGGACGGAGGCGGGGGGGGCCAACGTCCTGACTTTC

j_gene: TRBJ2-1
v_gene: TRBV7-8
abundance: .
d_gene: TRBD1
CDR3aa: CASSRGTGVYNEQFF
CDR3nt: TGTGCCAGCAGCCGAGGGACAGGGGTCTACAATGAGCAGTTCTTC

j_gene: TRBJ2-2
v_gene: TRBV9
abundance: .
d_gene: .
CDR3aa: CASSGFEGELFF
CDR3nt: TGTGCCAGCAGCGGTTTTGAGGGGGAGCTGTTTTTT

j_gene: TRBJ1-1
v_gene: TRBV20-1
abundance: .
d_gene: .
CDR3aa: CSARDGRGSFF
CDR3nt: TGCAGTGCTAGAGATGGGAGGGGATCTTTCTTT

j_gene: TRBJ1-2
v_gene: TRBV18
abundance: .
d_gene: TRBD1
CDR3aa: CASSPTTGNYGYTF
CDR3nt: TGTGCCAGCTCACCAACGACAGGGAACTATGGCTACACCTTC

j_gene: TRBJ1-1
v_gene: TRBV18
abundance: .
d_gene: .
CDR3aa: CASSVYAGASPNTEAFF
CDR3nt: TGTGCCAGCTCAGTCTATGCGGGCGCTTCCCCGAACACTGAAGCTTTCTTT

j_gene: TRBJ2-3
v_gene: TRBV15
abundance: .
d_gene: TRBD2
CDR3aa: CATSRDRLAESTDTQYF
CDR3nt: TGTGCCACCAGCAGAGATAGACTAGCGGAATCCACAGATACGCAGTATTTT

j_gene: TRBJ2-3
v_gene: TRBV5-1
abundance: .
d_gene: TRBD2
CDR3aa: CASSTALAGADTQYF
CDR3nt: TGCGCCAGCAGCACTGCACTAGCGGGAGCTGATACGCAGTATTTT

j_gene: TRBJ1-2
v_gene: TRBV28
abundance: .
d_gene: .
CDR3aa: CASSLAGGDYGYTF
CDR3nt: TGTGCCAGCAGTTTGGCGGGCGGGGACTATGGCTACACCTTC

j_gene: TRBJ2-1
v_gene: TRBV12-3/TRBV12-4
abundance: few
d_gene: TRBD2
CDR3aa: CASRSGLNQFF
CDR3nt: TGTGCCAGCAGATCGGGACTAAATCAGTTCTTC

j_gene: TRBJ1-4
v_gene: TRBV18
abundance: .
d_gene: .
CDR3aa: CASSRRESNEKLFF
CDR3nt: TGTGCCAGCTCACGCCGGGAGTCTAATGAAAAACTGTTTTTT

j_gene: TRBJ2-3
v_gene: TRBV7-2
abundance: once
d_gene: TRBD2
CDR3aa: CASRGGGQTSTDTQYF
CDR3nt: TGTGCCAGCAGGGGGGGAGGGCAAACTAGCACAGATACGCAGTATTTT

j_gene: TRBJ1-2
v_gene: TRBV28
abundance: .
d_gene: .
CDR3aa: CASSLPLLYGYTF
CDR3nt: TGTGCCAGCAGTTTACCCCTGTTGTATGGCTACACCTTC

j_gene: TRBJ1-2
v_gene: TRBV6-5
abundance: once
d_gene: .
CDR3aa: CASTTQGHYGYTF
CDR3nt: TGTGCCAGCACTACACAGGGCCACTATGGCTACACCTTC

j_gene: TRBJ2-1
v_gene: TRBV28
abundance: .
d_gene: TRBD2
CDR3aa: CASSLTGTSGKREQFF
CDR3nt: TGTGCCAGCAGTCTAACCGGGACTAGCGGGAAGCGAGAGCAGTTCTTC

j_gene: TRBJ1-4
v_gene: TRBV5-1
abundance: .
d_gene: .
CDR3aa: CASSTATNEKLFF
CDR3nt: TGCGCCAGCAGCACAGCAACTAATGAAAAACTGTTTTTT

j_gene: TRBJ1-1
v_gene: TRBV5-4
abundance: .
d_gene: .
CDR3aa: CASSLQGILEAFF
CDR3nt: TGTGCCAGCAGCTTGCAGGGGATACTTGAAGCTTTCTTT

j_gene: TRBJ1-2
v_gene: TRBV7-2
abundance: once
d_gene: .
CDR3aa: CASSFLNGDYGYTF
CDR3nt: TGTGCCAGCAGCTTTTTGAACGGAGACTATGGCTACACCTTC

j_gene: TRBJ1-3
v_gene: TRBV7-9
abundance: .
d_gene: .
CDR3aa: CASSPGIGGNTIYF
CDR3nt: TGTGCCAGCAGCCCCGGGATTGGCGGAAACACCATATATTTT

j_gene: TRBJ1-6
v_gene: TRBV6-5
abundance: once
d_gene: .
CDR3aa: CASSYIRGMGNSPLHF
CDR3nt: TGTGCCAGCAGTTACATCCGGGGAATGGGTAATTCACCCCTCCACTTT

j_gene: TRBJ1-2
v_gene: TRBV18
abundance: .
d_gene: .
CDR3aa: CASSPGGGYTF
CDR3nt: TGTGCCAGCTCACCAGGCGGGGGCTACACCTTC

j_gene: TRBJ1-1
v_gene: TRBV5-6
abundance: .
d_gene: TRBD1
CDR3aa: CASSRVDRDDTEAFF
CDR3nt: TGTGCCAGCAGCCGGGTGGACAGGGATGACACTGAAGCTTTCTTT

j_gene: TRBJ2-7
v_gene: TRBV5-1
abundance: .
d_gene: TRBD2
CDR3aa: CASSFTSGSYEQYF
CDR3nt: TGCGCCAGCAGCTTCACTAGCGGCTCCTACGAGCAGTACTTC

j_gene: TRBJ2-3
v_gene: TRBV6-1
abundance: once
d_gene: TRBD2
CDR3aa: CASSELAGAPDTQYF
CDR3nt: TGTGCCAGCAGTGAACTAGCGGGAGCCCCAGATACGCAGTATTTT

j_gene: TRBJ2-1
v_gene: TRBV30
abundance: .
d_gene: .
CDR3aa: CAWSVPYLGGGEQFF
CDR3nt: TGTGCCTGGAGTGTACCCTACTTAGGGGGGGGTGAGCAGTTCTTC

j_gene: TRBJ2-5
v_gene: TRBV5-1
abundance: .
d_gene: TRBD1
CDR3aa: CASSLGDRVQETQYF
CDR3nt: TGCGCCAGCAGCTTGGGGGACAGGGTCCAAGAGACCCAGTACTTC

j_gene: TRBJ1-4
v_gene: TRBV5-1
abundance: .
d_gene: TRBD1
CDR3aa: CASSLGGTGANEKLFF
CDR3nt: TGCGCCAGCAGCTTGGGAGGGACAGGGGCTAATGAAAAACTGTTTTTT

j_gene: TRBJ2-3
v_gene: TRBV30
abundance: .
d_gene: .
CDR3aa: CAWRFSLAIYTDTQYF
CDR3nt: TGTGCCTGGAGATTTTCTCTAGCTATATACACAGATACGCAGTATTTT